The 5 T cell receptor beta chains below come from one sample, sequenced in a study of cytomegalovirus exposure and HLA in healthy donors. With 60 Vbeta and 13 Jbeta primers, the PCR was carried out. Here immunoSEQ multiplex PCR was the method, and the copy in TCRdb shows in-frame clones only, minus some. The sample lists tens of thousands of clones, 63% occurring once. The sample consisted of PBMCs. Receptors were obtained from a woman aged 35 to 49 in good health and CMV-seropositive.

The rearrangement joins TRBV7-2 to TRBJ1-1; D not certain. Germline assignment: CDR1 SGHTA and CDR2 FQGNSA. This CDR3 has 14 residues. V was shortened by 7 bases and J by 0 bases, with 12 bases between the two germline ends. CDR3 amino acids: CASTRAGMNTEAFF. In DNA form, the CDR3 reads TGTGCCAGCACCAGAGCCGGGATGAACACTGAAGCTTTCTTT. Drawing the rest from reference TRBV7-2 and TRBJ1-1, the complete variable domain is GAGVSQSPSNKVTEKGKDVELRCDPISGHTALYWYRQSLGQGLEFLIYFQGNSAPDKSGLPSDRFSAERTGGSVSTLTIQRTQQEDSAVYLCASTRAGMNTEAFFGQGTRLTVV.

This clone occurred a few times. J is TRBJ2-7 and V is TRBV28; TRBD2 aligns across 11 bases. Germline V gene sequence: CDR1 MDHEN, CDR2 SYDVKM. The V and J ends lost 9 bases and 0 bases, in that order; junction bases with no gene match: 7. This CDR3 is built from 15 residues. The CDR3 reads CASTVAGGSSYEQYF. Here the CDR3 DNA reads TGTGCCAGTACTGTAGCGGGAGGGAGCTCCTACGAGCAGTACTTC.

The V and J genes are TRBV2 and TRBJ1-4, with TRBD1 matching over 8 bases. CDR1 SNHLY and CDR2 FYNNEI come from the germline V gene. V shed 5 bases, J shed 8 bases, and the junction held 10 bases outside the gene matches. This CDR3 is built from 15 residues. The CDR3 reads CASSTQGQGPEKLFF. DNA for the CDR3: TGTGCCAGCAGTACTCAAGGACAGGGCCCCGAAAAACTGTTTTTT.

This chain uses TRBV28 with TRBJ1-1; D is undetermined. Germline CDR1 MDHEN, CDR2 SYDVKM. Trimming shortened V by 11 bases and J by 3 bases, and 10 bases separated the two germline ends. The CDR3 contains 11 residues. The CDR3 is CAWRRDTEAFF. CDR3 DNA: TGTGCCTGGCGGCGCGACACTGAAGCTTTCTTT.

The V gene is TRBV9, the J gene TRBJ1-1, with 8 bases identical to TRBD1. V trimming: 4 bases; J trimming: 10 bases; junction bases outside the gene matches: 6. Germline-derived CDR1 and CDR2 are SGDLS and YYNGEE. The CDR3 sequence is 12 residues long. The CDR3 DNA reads TGTGCCAGCAGCACACATGGACAGGGAGCTTTCTTT. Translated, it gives CASSTHGQGAFF.